Sequencing of this T cell receptor (beta chain) was carried out in a study of CXCR3-negative and CXCR3-positive naive CD8 T cells. Study-level background: For each library, about 1.5 +/- 0.3 million TRB reads were obtained, around 140 million in total.

General study findings and limits: Memory, not naive, CXCR3-negative and CXCR3-positive cells differed in TRBV-TRBJ usage. Memory CD8+ cells had much lower diversity, and both naive subsets had comparably high diversity.

Naive CD8+ T lymphocytes were specified as CD45RO-CCR7+CD27+CD95-. The CDR3 is made up of 13 amino acids. Per germline, CDR1 SQVTM and CDR2 ANQGSEA. The libraries of TRB cDNA were constructed through 5' RACE using UMI labels. From the 5' RACE reads, TCRdb lists one entry per CDR3 protein and no DNA. Recorded here are approximately 74,000 distinct CDR3 sequences; the top ten clones represent 1.6%. As regards this clonotype: Its antigen remains unidentified.

The rearrangement joins TRBV29-1 to TRBJ2-3; the D gene TCRdb calls, TRBD1, cannot be checked with no DNA. Material for sequencing was naive CXCR3- CD8+ T cells from blood. Stated subset: CD45RO-CCR7+CD27+CD95- naive CD8+ T cells lacking CXCR3 (TNR3-). The receptor comes from a human donor in good health. Some clones in this sample may be carry-over from other donors' samples. Here the CDR3 reads CSVDGIQGDTQYF.